This T cell receptor (beta chain) was observed in a study of cytomegalovirus exposure and HLA in healthy donors. Study-level findings and limits: TCR beta chains numbering roughly 150 were designated cytomegalovirus-associated.

The germline V gene encodes CDR1 MNHEY and CDR2 SVGAGI. The CDR3 totals 13 residues. Deletions cut 2 bases from V and 5 bases from J, with 7 bases between. About this clone: Its cognate antigen is unknown.

TCRdb's copy holds only in-frame clones and misses some; the assay was immunoSEQ multiplex PCR. This table holds fewer than 350,000 clones, roughly 90% found once. This TCR came from a young woman in good health and CMV-seronegative. The rearrangement uses TRBV6-5 and TRBJ1-3; D gene uncertain. The source material was PBMCs. This CDR3 is CASSYPGRNTIYF. CDR3 in DNA: TGTGCCAGCAGTTACCCGGGTCGAAACACCATATATTTT.